One and the same sample provided the 3 T cell receptor beta chains below, sequenced in a study of T cells after posttransplantation cyclophosphamide. TCRdb's table, derived via immunoSEQ multiplex PCR, lists solely in-frame clones and lacks some. The sample includes roughly 35,000 clones, none of them occurring once. The sequenced material came from PBMCs. The receptors were gathered from a girl aged 5 to 17 in good health, CMV-negative, and a related stem cell transplant donor.

This clone showed up many times. V usage is TRBV10-3 and J usage is TRBJ2-3, with unresolved D. The CDR3 is 13 residues long. Between the trimmed V and J ends, which lost 6 bases and 2 bases, there was a span of 9 bases. Germline V gene sequence: CDR1 ENHRY, CDR2 SYGVKD. Here the CDR3 reads CAIRAVTTDTQYF. As DNA, the CDR3 is TGTGCCATCAGGGCCGTTACCACAGATACGCAGTATTTT.

This clone was seen many times. The V call is TRBV5-1, the J call TRBJ1-3, with D possibly matching TRBD1 (6 bases). Germline CDR1 SGHRS, CDR2 YFSETQ. The germline V and J ends were trimmed by 0 bases and 4 bases, with 8 bases remaining between them. The CDR3 is made up of 14 amino acids. The CDR3 DNA follows: TGCGCCAGCAGCTTGGCAGGGGCAGGAAACACCATATATTTT. Amino acid sequence: CASSLAGAGNTIYF.

This clone was seen ten or more times. The V gene is TRBV15, the J gene TRBJ1-1; D is ambiguous. V lost 0 bases and J 0 bases, leaving 20 bases between the germline ends. CDR1 and CDR2 from the germline V gene are LNHNV and YYDKDF (reference sequence). CDR3 length equals 19 residues. The DNA for the CDR3 is TGTGCCACCAGCAGAGATAGCTCGATGACGCTCGGGGTGAACACTGAAGCTTTCTTT. The encoded protein is CATSRDSSMTLGVNTEAFF.